Each of the 10 T cell receptor beta chains below was sequenced from the same sample in a study of beta chain features in type 1 diabetes. General study results and limits: Within each of all four CD4+ subsets, Type 1 diabetes patients had TCRB CDR3s that were moderately but significantly shorter.

These receptors have no identified antigens. Reverse transcription of all isolated RNA meant that expressed TCRB transcripts were sequenced. Sequenced by immunoSEQ multiplex PCR; TCRdb stores in-frame clones only, minus some. The profile shows 310,000 or so clones, around 9% of them singletons. Sequencing was performed on central memory CD4+ T cells from blood. The receptors stem from a man aged 25 to 45 with type 1 diabetes.

The chain has TRBV27 and TRBJ2-5; D gene ambiguous. CDR3 length: 13 residues. Germline V gives CDR1 MNHEY, CDR2 SMNVEV (reference sequence). V dropped 5 bases and J dropped 0 bases, with 7 bases sitting between them. CDR3 loop: CASSRRNQETQYF. In nucleotides, the CDR3 is TGTGCCAGCAGTCGTCGTAACCAAGAGACCCAGTACTTC.

This clone has a handful of counts. One junction end disagrees with the germline gene, perhaps due to a read error. The CDR3 loop is CASSLQAGIQETQYF. Written as DNA, the CDR3 is TGTGCTAGCAGCTTACAAGCGGGGATCCAAGAGACCCAGTACTTC. The chain recombines TRBV7-7 with TRBJ2-5; TRBD2 agrees at 7 bases. The CDR3 length is 15 residues. Germline V CDR1 and CDR2: SSHAT, FNYEAQ (reference sequence).

This chain's CDR3 is CASSQRQSVPSTDTQYF. The CDR3 nucleotides read TGCGCCAGCAGCCAACGCCAGAGCGTCCCTAGCACAGATACGCAGTATTTT. This chain uses TRBV4-3 with TRBJ2-3; D unresolved. CDR1 is LGHNA and CDR2 is YSLEER in the germline V gene. V lost 2 bases and J lost 0, with 15 bases in between. The CDR3 loop spans 17 amino acids.

V is TRBV29-1 and J is TRBJ1-6; TRBD1 matches at 7 bases. CDR1 SQVTM and CDR2 ANQGSEA come from the germline V gene. Unmatched junction bases numbered 6, after V lost 6 bases and J lost 10 bases. This CDR3 has 12 residues. CDR3 coding DNA: TGCAGCGTACGGGACAGTTACTCACCCCTCCACTTT. Translated: CSVRDSYSPLHF.

Notes on this clone: This sample also contains other DNA sequences that code for the same CDR3. The rearrangement links TRBV9 to TRBJ1-2; D remains ambiguous. V shed 0 bases and J shed 2 bases, with 11 bases lying between them. This CDR3 spans 15 amino acids. Germline lookup yields CDR1 SGDLS and CDR2 YYNGEE. CDR3 in DNA: TGTGCCAGCAGCGTAGAGGCAGGTTCCAACTATGGCTACACCTTC. It codes for CASSVEAGSNYGYTF.

CDR3 nucleotides: TGCGCCAGCAGTTCCGGGACAGGGTATGACGAAAAACTGTTTTTT. Amino acids: CASSSGTGYDEKLFF. The V call is TRBV5-1, the J call TRBJ1-4, with 9 bases lining up with TRBD1. CDR3 length equals 15 residues. V lost 5 bases, J lost 8 bases, and 10 bases stayed unmatched. Per germline, CDR1 SGHRS and CDR2 YFSETQ.

The V gene is TRBV6-5, the J gene TRBJ1-5; no clear D gene. Germline V gene data show CDR1 as MNHEY and CDR2 as SVGAGI. Trimming pared 5 bases from V and 0 bases from J, leaving 5 bases between. The CDR3 is 13 residues long. The CDR3 region is CASSPVSNQPQHF. CDR3 DNA sequence: TGTGCCAGCAGTCCCGTTAGCAATCAGCCCCAGCATTTT.

A note on this clone: This sample includes further DNA sequences coding for the same CDR3. The genes are TRBV18 and TRBJ2-3, with TRBD2 matching over 7 bases. Per germline, CDR1 KGHSH and CDR2 LQKENI. The CDR3 has 14 residues. With 3 bases clipped from V and 4 bases from J, the junction kept 4 bases outside the gene matches. The CDR3 spells CASSPSSGADTQYF. CDR3 coding DNA: TGTGCCAGCTCACCTTCTAGCGGCGCAGATACGCAGTATTTT.

This clone was recorded a few times. V gene TRBV28 combines with J gene TRBJ2-2, with 7 bases aligning to TRBD1. The CDR3 contains 15 residues. The trim removed 8 bases at V and 1 base at J, leaving 7 bases unmatched. Germline CDR1 is MDHEN and CDR2 is SYDVKM. For the CDR3, the DNA is TGTGCCAGCCAGACGGCAGGGGGGAACACCGGGGAGCTGTTTTTT. Protein product: CASQTAGGNTGELFF.

The V call is TRBV4-3, the J call TRBJ1-2, with D possibly being TRBD1 (5 bases). The germline gives CDR1 LGHNA, CDR2 YSLEER. This CDR3 contains 13 residues. V was shortened by 2 bases and J by 6 bases, with 10 bases between the two germline ends. DNA of the CDR3: TGCGCCAGCAGCCAATCCAGGGCTAATGGCTACACCTTC. This codes for CASSQSRANGYTF.